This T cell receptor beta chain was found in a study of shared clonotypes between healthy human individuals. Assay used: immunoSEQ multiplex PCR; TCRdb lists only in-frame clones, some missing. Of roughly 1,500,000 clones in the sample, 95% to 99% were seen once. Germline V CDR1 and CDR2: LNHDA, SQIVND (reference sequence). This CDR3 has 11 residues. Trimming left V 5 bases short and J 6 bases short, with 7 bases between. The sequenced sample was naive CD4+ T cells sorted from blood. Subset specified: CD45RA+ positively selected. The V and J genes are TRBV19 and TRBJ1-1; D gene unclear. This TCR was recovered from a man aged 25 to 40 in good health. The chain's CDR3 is CASSSYPEAFF. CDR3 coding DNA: TGTGCCAGTAGTTCTTACCCTGAAGCTTTCTTT.